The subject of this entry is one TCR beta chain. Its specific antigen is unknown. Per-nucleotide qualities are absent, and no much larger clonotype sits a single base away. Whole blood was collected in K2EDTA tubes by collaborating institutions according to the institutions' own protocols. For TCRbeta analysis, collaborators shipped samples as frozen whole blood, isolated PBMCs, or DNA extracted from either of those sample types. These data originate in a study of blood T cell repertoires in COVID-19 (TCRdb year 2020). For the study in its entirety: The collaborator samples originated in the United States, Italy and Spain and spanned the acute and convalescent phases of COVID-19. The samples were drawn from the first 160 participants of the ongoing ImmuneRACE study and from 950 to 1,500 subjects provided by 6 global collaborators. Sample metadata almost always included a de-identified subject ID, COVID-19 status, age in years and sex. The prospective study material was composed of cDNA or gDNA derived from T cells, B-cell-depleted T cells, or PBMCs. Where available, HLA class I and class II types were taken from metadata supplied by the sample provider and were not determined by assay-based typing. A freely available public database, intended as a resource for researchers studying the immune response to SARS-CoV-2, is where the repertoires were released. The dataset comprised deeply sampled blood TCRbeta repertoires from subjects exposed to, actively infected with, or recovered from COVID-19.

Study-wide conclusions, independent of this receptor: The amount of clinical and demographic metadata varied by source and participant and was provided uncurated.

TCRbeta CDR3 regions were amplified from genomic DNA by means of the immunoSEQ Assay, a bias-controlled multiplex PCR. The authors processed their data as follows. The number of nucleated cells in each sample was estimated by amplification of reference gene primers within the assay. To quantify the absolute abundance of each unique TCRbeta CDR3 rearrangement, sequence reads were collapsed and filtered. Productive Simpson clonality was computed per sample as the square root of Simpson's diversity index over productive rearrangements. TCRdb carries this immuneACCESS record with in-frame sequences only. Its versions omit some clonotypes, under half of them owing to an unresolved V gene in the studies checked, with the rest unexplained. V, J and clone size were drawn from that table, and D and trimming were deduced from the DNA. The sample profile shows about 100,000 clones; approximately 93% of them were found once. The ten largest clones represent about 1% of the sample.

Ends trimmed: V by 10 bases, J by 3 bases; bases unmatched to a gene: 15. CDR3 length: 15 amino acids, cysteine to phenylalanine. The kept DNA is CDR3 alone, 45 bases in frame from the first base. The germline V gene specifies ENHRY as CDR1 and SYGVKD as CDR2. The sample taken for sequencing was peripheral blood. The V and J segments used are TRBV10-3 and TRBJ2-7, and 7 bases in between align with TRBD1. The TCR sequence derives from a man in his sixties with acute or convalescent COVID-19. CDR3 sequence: CATTTRDRGGYEQYF. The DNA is TGTGCCACGACGACGAGGGACAGAGGGGGCTACGAGCAGTACTTC.